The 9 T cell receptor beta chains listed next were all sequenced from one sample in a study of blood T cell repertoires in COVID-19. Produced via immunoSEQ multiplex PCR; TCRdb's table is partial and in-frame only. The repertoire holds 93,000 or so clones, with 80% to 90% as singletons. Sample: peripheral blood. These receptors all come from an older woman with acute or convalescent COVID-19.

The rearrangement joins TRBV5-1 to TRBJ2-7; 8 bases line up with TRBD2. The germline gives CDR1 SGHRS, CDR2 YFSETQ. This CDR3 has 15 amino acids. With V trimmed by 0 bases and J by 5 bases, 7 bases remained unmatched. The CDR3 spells CASSLEGSGTNEQYF. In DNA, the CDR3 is TGCGCCAGCAGCTTGGAAGGTAGCGGGACCAACGAGCAGTACTTC.

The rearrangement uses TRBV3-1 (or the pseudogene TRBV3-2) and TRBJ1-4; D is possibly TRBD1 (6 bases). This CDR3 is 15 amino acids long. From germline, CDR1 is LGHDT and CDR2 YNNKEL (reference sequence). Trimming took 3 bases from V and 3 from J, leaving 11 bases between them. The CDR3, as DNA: TGTGCCAGCAGCCACTTAGACAGGTCTAATGAAAAACTGTTTTTT. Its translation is CASSHLDRSNEKLFF.

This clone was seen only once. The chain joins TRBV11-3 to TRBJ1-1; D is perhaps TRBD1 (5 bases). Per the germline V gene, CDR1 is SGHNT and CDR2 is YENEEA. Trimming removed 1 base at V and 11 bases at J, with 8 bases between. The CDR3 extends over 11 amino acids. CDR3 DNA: TGTGCCAGCAGCTTAGGACAGAAGGCTTTCTTT. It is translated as CASSLGQKAFF.

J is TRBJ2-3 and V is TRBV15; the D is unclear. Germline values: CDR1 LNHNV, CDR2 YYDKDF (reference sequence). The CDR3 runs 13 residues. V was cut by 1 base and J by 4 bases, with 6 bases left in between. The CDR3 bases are TGTGCCACCAGCAGAGGGGCCCCAGATACGCAGTATTTT. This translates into CATSRGAPDTQYF.

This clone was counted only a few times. CDR3 DNA sequence: TGTGCCAGTGGCCATACTAATGAAAAACTGTTTTTT. It translates to CASGHTNEKLFF. The chain links TRBV19 to TRBJ1-4, with D unclear. CDR1 and CDR2 from the germline V gene are LNHDA and SQIVND (reference sequence). The CDR3 spans 12 residues. V was pared by 8 bases and J by 2 bases, with 6 bases between.

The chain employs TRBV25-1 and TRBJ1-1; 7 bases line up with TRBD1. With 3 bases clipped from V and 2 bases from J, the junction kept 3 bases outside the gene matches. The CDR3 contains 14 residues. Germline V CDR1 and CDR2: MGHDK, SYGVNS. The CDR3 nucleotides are TGTGCCAGCAGTGAGACAGGGAGAAACACTGAAGCTTTCTTT. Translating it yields CASSETGRNTEAFF.

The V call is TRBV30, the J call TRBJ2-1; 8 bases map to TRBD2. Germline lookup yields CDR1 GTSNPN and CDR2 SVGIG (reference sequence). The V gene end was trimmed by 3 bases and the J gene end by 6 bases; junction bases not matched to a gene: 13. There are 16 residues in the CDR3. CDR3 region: CAWSEDPPTSGNEQFF. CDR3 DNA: TGTGCCTGGAGCGAAGACCCCCCTACTAGCGGCAATGAGCAGTTCTTC. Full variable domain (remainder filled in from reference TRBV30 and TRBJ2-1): SQTIHQWPATLVQPVGSPLSLECTVEGTSNPNLYWYRQAAGRGLQLLFYSVGIGQISSEVPQNLSASRPQDRQFILSSKKLLLSDSGFYLCAWSEDPPTSGNEQFFGPGTRLTVL.

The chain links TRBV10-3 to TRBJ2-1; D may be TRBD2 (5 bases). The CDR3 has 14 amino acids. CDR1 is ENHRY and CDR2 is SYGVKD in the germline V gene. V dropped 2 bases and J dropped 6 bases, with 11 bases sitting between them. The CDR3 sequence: CAISERGDRNEQFF. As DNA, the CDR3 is TGTGCCATCAGTGAGCGGGGAGATCGCAATGAGCAGTTCTTC.

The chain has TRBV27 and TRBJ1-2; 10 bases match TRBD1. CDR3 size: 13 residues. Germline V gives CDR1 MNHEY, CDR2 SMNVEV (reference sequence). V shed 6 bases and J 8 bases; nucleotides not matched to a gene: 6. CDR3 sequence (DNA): TGTGCCAGCAGGCGGACAGGGGGTGCCGGCTACACCTTC. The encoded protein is CASRRTGGAGYTF.